This passage covers 20 T cell receptor beta chains from one sample sequenced in a study of T cells in Graves' hyperthyroidism and ophthalmopathy. The source material, RNA transcripts, was used to amplify TCR beta CDR3 regions. TCR CDR3 underwent first-round RT-PCR with the HTBI primer set. One entry per CDR3 protein results from TCRdb running MiXCR on the multiplex PCR reads. Here the sample spans hundreds of thousands of distinct CDR3 sequences, roughly 15% being singletons. Sequencing was carried out using blood. The receptors shown here come from a man between 18 and 29 years old with Graves' ophthalmopathy.

The chain carries TRBV5-6 and TRBJ1-2; TRBD1 might be the D (6 bases). Between the trimmed V and J ends, which lost 4 bases and 6 bases, there was a span of 16 bases. This CDR3 has 14 residues. Germline CDR1 reads SGHDT; CDR2 reads YYEEEE. As DNA, the CDR3 is TGTGCCAGCAGCGTCCCGGGGGGCACGAATGGCTACACCTTC. This codes for CASSVPGGTNGYTF.

This clonotype was recorded many times. The J gene is TRBJ1-5, the V gene TRBV19, with 12 bases aligning to TRBD1. Germline V gene lookup returns CDR1 LNHDA and CDR2 SQIVND (reference sequence). The J segment lost 2 bases and the V segment lost 0 bases, leaving 5 bases of the junction unmatched. This CDR3 spans 18 amino acids. CDR3 sequence reads: CASSIEGTGGWGNQPQHF. The CDR3 nucleotides read TGTGCCAGTAGTATAGAAGGGACAGGGGGCTGGGGCAATCAGCCCCAGCATTTT.

This clonotype was recorded many times. This chain joins TRBV6-1 and TRBJ2-7; D possibly corresponds to TRBD1 (6 bases). The CDR3 extends over 16 amino acids. Germline V CDR1 and CDR2: MNHNS, SASEGT. Trimming took off 5 bases at V and 2 bases at J, with 19 bases between the two ends. The CDR3 region is CASSIRQGRQAYEQYF. The CDR3 DNA reads as TGTGCCAGCAGTATCCGCCAGGGGCGTCAAGCCTACGAGCAGTACTTC.

There are a few counts of this clonotype. The chain is built from TRBV19 and TRBJ2-7, with TRBD2 as a possible D gene (6 bases). Germline CDR1 LNHDA, CDR2 SQIVND (reference sequence). The CDR3 has 13 residues. The ends were cut back, 4 bases at V and 6 bases at J, with 13 bases in the middle. The CDR3 is CASSRDSGFEQYF. The CDR3, as DNA: TGTGCCAGTAGTAGGGACTCTGGATTCGAGCAGTACTTC.

This clonotype has just a few counts. A much larger clone is a single base away; this may be a read error. The chain uses TRBV18 and TRBJ2-5; D not certain. The germline V and J ends were trimmed by 3 bases and 1 base, with 6 bases remaining between them. Germline CDR1 reads KGHSH; CDR2 reads LQKENI. This CDR3 spans 13 amino acids. CDR3 in DNA: TGTGCCAGCTCACCCTGTGCCCAAGAGACCCAGTACTTC. Its translation: CASSPCAQETQYF.

This clonotype has at least ten counts. The chain combines TRBV7-8 with TRBJ2-5; no reliable D call. The CDR3 runs to 12 residues. CDR1 and CDR2 from the germline V gene are SGHVS and FQNEAQ. V lost 1 base, J lost 6 bases, and 6 bases lay in between. The CDR3 DNA is TGTGCCAGCAGCTTAGAGCTGAAGACCCAGTACTTC. Amino acid sequence: CASSLELKTQYF.

In its sample, this clonotype was seen many times. The chain combines TRBV29-1 with TRBJ2-3, with unresolved D. Germline V CDR1 and CDR2: SQVTM, ANQGSEA. With 0 bases removed from V and 0 bases from J, the gap between germline ends came to 4 bases. This CDR3 is built from 13 residues. This CDR3 reads CSVEDWSTDTQYF. For the CDR3, the DNA is TGCAGCGTTGAAGATTGGAGCACAGATACGCAGTATTTT.

Many counts were recorded for this clonotype. The V gene is TRBV12-3 or TRBV12-4, the J gene TRBJ2-2; D may be TRBD1 (6 bases). The CDR3 covers 13 residues. Trimming removed 5 bases from V and 5 bases from J, with 9 bases in between. Written as DNA, the CDR3 is TGTGCCAGCAGTACTCAGGGGACCGGGGAGCTGTTTTTT. Translated, it gives CASSTQGTGELFF.

The sample holds a few counts of this clonotype. The chain joins TRBV12-5 to TRBJ2-1, with 8 bases that match TRBD1. The CDR3 has 20 amino acids. Per the germline V gene, CDR1 is LGHNT and CDR2 is FRNRAP. V was clipped by 2 bases and J by 0 bases; unmatched bases: 15. CDR3 in amino acids: CASGLIQGVRGESSYNEQFF. For the CDR3, the DNA is TGTGCTAGTGGTTTGATACAGGGGGTTAGGGGTGAAAGCTCCTACAATGAGCAGTTCTTC.

With respect to this clonotype: Possible read error: a much larger clone is one base away. The chain has TRBV29-1 and TRBJ2-1; TRBD2 matches 9 bases. Germline V gene lookup returns CDR1 SQVTM and CDR2 ANQGSEA. This CDR3 is built from 15 residues. V shed 4 bases and J 5 bases; nucleotides not matched to a gene: 9. The CDR3, as DNA: TGCAGCGTTGTGGGTGCGGGGGGGGTACACAATGAGCAGTTCTTC. Protein: CSVVGAGGVHNEQFF.

This clonotype is labeled as large. Written as DNA, the CDR3 is TGCAGTGCTAGAGGGTCGAGGGTGTACACTGAAGCTTTCTTT. Amino acids: CSARGSRVYTEAFF. The rearrangement uses TRBV20-1 and TRBJ1-1; D gene uncertain. Germline V CDR1 and CDR2: DFQATT, SNEGSKA (reference sequence). V gave up 1 base and J gave up 3 bases, with 12 bases separating them. CDR3 size: 14 residues.

This clonotype was detected ten times or more. V and J are TRBV6-1 and TRBJ2-7; 7 bases agree with TRBD2. The germline V gene encodes CDR1 MNHNS and CDR2 SASEGT. The CDR3 covers 14 residues. V shed 5 bases and J 3 bases; nucleotides not matched to a gene: 7. CDR3 protein: CASSKSAGRYEQYF. The CDR3 nucleotides are TGTGCCAGCAGTAAGTCAGCGGGGCGCTACGAGCAGTACTTC.

The chain links TRBV4-1 to TRBJ1-5; D is possibly TRBD1 (6 bases). The V gene lost 1 base and the J gene lost 6 bases, with 13 bases spanning the gap. The CDR3 loop spans 15 amino acids. Per germline, CDR1 MGHRA and CDR2 YSYEKL. The CDR3 DNA follows: TGCGCCAGCAGCCAAGCAAGGGGGGGGGTTCAGCCCCAGCATTTT. Amino acid sequence: CASSQARGGVQPQHF.

The table lists this clonotype with many counts. The chain has TRBV2 and TRBJ2-7, with D perhaps TRBD1 (6 bases). Germline lookup yields CDR1 SNHLY and CDR2 FYNNEI. The CDR3 sequence is 15 residues long. Trimming left V 7 bases short and J 0 bases short, with 16 bases between. The CDR3 DNA reads TGTGCCAGCACGTCCGGGGACACCGGCTCCTACGAGCAGTACTTC. It translates to CASTSGDTGSYEQYF.

This clonotype occurred many times. This chain uses TRBV29-1 with TRBJ2-1, with D perhaps TRBD2 (6 bases). CDR1 and CDR2 from the germline V gene are SQVTM and ANQGSEA. The V end lost 4 bases, the J end lost 2 bases, and 9 bases lay between the germline ends. This CDR3 contains 13 residues. The DNA for the CDR3 is TGCAGCGTTGGCGGGATTACCTACAATGAGCAGTTCTTC. This gives the protein CSVGGITYNEQFF.

The chain joins TRBV7-9 to TRBJ1-6, with 7 bases matching TRBD1. V shed 5 bases, J shed 5 bases, and the junction held 9 bases outside the gene matches. Per the germline V gene, CDR1 is SEHNR and CDR2 is FQNEAQ (reference sequence). The CDR3 extends over 16 amino acids. This chain's CDR3 is CASSPIGTANNSPLHF. CDR3 DNA sequence: TGTGCCAGCAGCCCAATAGGGACAGCTAATAATTCACCCCTCCACTTT.

This clonotype was seen many times. For the CDR3, the DNA is TGCAGTGTGTCAGGGGCCTCTTTCACAGATACGCAGTATTTT. Amino acid sequence: CSVSGASFTDTQYF. The V call is TRBV20-1, the J call TRBJ2-3, with D tentatively TRBD1 (6 bases). The CDR3 sequence is 14 residues long. V was clipped by 7 bases and J by 2 bases, with 16 bases between them. CDR1 is DFQATT and CDR2 is SNEGSKA in the germline V gene (reference sequence).

This chain connects TRBV4-1 to TRBJ2-3, with 8 bases aligning to TRBD1. This CDR3 is 13 amino acids long. The J segment lost 5 bases and the V segment lost 6 bases, leaving 4 bases of the junction unmatched. The germline CDR1 and CDR2 sequences are MGHRA and YSYEKL. The CDR3 sequence: CASRQTGGDTQYF. The CDR3 region has the DNA TGCGCCAGCAGACAAACAGGGGGAGATACGCAGTATTTT.

The J gene is TRBJ2-7, the V gene TRBV30, with D possibly being TRBD1 (6 bases). CDR3 length: 15 residues. Deletions cut 0 bases from V and 9 bases from J, with 21 bases between. In germline, CDR1 is GTSNPN, CDR2 SVGIG (reference sequence). CDR3 coding DNA: TGTGCCTGGAGTGTACGATGGACAGCGCGTCTGGTGCAGTACTTC. Translated, it gives CAWSVRWTARLVQYF.

This clonotype was detected a few times. This chain uses TRBV6-1 with TRBJ2-7, with 8 nucleotides matching TRBD2. V trimming: 5 bases; J trimming: 5 bases; junction bases outside the gene matches: 8. CDR1 is MNHNS and CDR2 is SASEGT in the germline V gene. The CDR3 has 14 amino acids. CDR3 amino acids: CASSSRGGQNEQYF. The DNA of the CDR3 is TGTGCCAGCAGTTCCCGGGGGGGCCAAAACGAGCAGTACTTC.